This T cell receptor (beta chain) was identified during a study of blood T cell repertoires in COVID-19. Across the study: Samples of COVID-19 (acute and convalescent) were obtained from the United States, Italy and Spain. The analysed material was cDNA or gDNA that came from T cells, B-cell-depleted T cells, or PBMCs.

The CDR3 extends over 14 amino acids. With V trimmed by 6 bases and J by 5 bases, 9 bases remained unmatched. CDR1 is SQVTM, CDR2 ANQGSEA, per germline. In the original processing: By means of reference gene primer amplification, nucleated cell counts were estimated. Sequenced by immunoSEQ multiplex PCR; TCRdb stores in-frame clones only, minus some. Clone size and V and J calls were adopted from that table, with D and trimming inferred from the DNA. The profile covers 90,000 to 120,000 clones, with roughly 90% appearing a single time and 5.7% taken by the ten largest. The sequencing sample was made of peripheral blood. This sequence joins TRBV29-1 and TRBJ1-2; 10 bases are a match to TRBD1. This receptor was identified in a man between 65 and 79 years old with acute or convalescent COVID-19. The CDR3 region has the DNA TGCAGCGTCGACAAACCGGGACAGGGGTATGGCTACACCTTC. Its translation: CSVDKPGQGYGYTF.